This section outlines one T cell receptor (beta chain) sequence together with its context. This clonotype was observed many times. What antigen it recognizes has not been identified. Base qualities are not provided; no much larger clone lies one nucleotide away. The TCR beta CDR3 regions were amplified from the RNA transcripts. The first round of RT-PCR for the TCR CDR3 was performed with the HTBI primer set and the Qiagen OneStep RT-PCR kit. A second multiplex PCR round built the libraries, followed by size selection and purification. Libraries were sequenced paired-end with 100 bp reads on an Illumina HiSeq2000. The authors' pipeline ran thus. SOAPnuke was used to process the raw data, with reads discarded if the reads contained adapters or uncalled bases, had a mean Phred below 15, or lacked an exact constant-primer or identifier match. COPE v1.2.5 was used to merge high-quality paired reads, and clonotypes were defined as unique nucleotide sequences. MiTCR v1.1 was used to align the clonotypes against IMGT TRBV, TRBD and TRBJ reference segments. Analysis was restricted to V-J combinations with a frequency above 0.0001, which covered 99% to 99.2% of repertoires. The TCS score was defined as F50 (clonal expansion) divided by E x V (chaos), with BLOSUM62-based TCRdist calculated between CDR3 peptides within each V-J. Welch's t-statistics and random forest reduced 500 to 650 V-J features to 10 to 15, which were used in a naive Bayes classifier (R e1071). Using fastp trimming at Q25 and MiXCR clonotype assembly, TCRdb reanalyzed the public sequencing data and kept in-frame beta chains. Each entry merges the rows of one CDR3 protein and shows their most common DNA and genes. The V and J calls reflect TCRdb's pipeline rather than the authors' work. The sample profile shows roughly 400,000 distinct CDR3 sequences; around an eighth of them were found once. The ten largest clonotypes hold 25% to 30% of the sample.

In the ophthalmopathy patients, disease was moderately to severely active, with a Clinical Activity Score of 3 or more, a NOSPECS grade of 4 or more, and a duration of less than 3 months. Any patient with an uncontrolled infection, another autoimmune disease, pregnancy or lactation was excluded. Diagnoses were based on clinical symptoms, serum thyroxine and TRAb, thyroid ultrasound and orbital computed tomography. PBMCs were isolated from about 10 ml of fresh peripheral blood by Ficoll-Paque density gradient centrifugation. Total RNA was extracted using Trizol reagent, and RNA quality was assessed on an Agilent 2100 Bioanalyzer. The source of the sample is a study of T cells in Graves' hyperthyroidism and ophthalmopathy (dated by TCRdb to the late 2010s). In terms of the full investigation: Peripheral blood samples were taken at initial diagnosis, before any treatment was given. A discovery cohort of fewer than 110 patients, about 40 with Graves' ophthalmopathy and 55 to 60 with stable Graves' hyperthyroidism, was used to find distinguishing TCR V-J signatures. Prospective prediction of ophthalmopathy was tested in an independent validation cohort of 18 to 20 hyperthyroidism patients and approximately 17 patients who later progressed to ophthalmopathy. For training and testing, the 110 or so patients in the discovery cohort were randomly divided in a 7:3 ratio. In addition, the study compared T-cell repertoires in thyroid tissue and in blood from several Graves' hyperthyroidism patients. Once sampling was done, hyperthyroidism patients were given methimazole at a starting dose of 30 mg daily, whereas ophthalmopathy patients were given high-dose intravenous methylprednisolone. The paper reports TCR Vbeta CDR3 sequencing of some 140 peripheral blood samples: 40 to 45 ophthalmopathy, over 70 hyperthyroidism and around 17 progressor patients.

The germline V gene gives CDR1 as MDHEN and CDR2 as SYDVKM. The CDR3 holds 15 amino acids from the cysteine to the phenylalanine. Just the 45-base CDR3 DNA is kept, in frame starting at base 1. V is clipped by 3 bases and J by 7 bases, and the sequence between their germline boundaries is 16 bases long. Overall study results and their limits: Most expanded thyroid clonotypes (frequency above 0.001) were also found in blood, which suggests that blood repertoires may mirror thyroid immune responses. Sample size was not statistically predetermined, and investigators were not blinded to group allocation. In validation, the model predicted progression to ophthalmopathy a median of roughly 6.1 months before onset, with approximately 71% sensitivity and around 76% specificity. Ophthalmopathy was separated from stable hyperthyroidism by a 13 V-J signature model, with 85% to 90% sensitivity and approximately 84% specificity obtained in cross-validation and 80%/75% obtained in testing.

This sequence originates from a man in his forties or fifties with Graves' ophthalmopathy. The chain joins TRBV28 to TRBJ1-5; the D gene is possibly TRBD1, with 6 bases matching. The sequenced sample was blood. In nucleotide form, the sequence is TGTGCCAGCAGTTTGGCTGGGGGACAATACCAGCCCCAGCATTTT. This gives the protein CASSLAGGQYQPQHF.